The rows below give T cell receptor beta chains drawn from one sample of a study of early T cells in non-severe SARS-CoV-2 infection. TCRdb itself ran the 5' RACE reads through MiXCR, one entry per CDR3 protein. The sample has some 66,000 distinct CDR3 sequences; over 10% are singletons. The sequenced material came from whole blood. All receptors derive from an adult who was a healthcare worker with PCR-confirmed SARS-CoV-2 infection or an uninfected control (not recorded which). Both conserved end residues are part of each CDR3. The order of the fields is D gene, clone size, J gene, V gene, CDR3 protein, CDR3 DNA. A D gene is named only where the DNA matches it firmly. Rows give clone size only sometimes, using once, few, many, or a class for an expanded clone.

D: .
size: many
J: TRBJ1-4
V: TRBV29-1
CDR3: CSVEGGGPEPEKLFF
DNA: TGCAGCGTTGAAGGGGGGGGGCCGGAGCCCGAAAAACTGTTTTTT

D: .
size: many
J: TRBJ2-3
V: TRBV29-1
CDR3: CSGGEIARDTQYF
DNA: TGCAGCGGGGGGGAGATAGCGAGAGATACGCAGTATTTT

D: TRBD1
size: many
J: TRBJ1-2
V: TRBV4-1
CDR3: CASSQGRGQGNRGYTF
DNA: TGCGCCAGCAGCCAGGGGCGGGGACAGGGGAATCGTGGCTACACCTTC

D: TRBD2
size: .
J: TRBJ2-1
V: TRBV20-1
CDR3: CSASYSGSSGSYNEQFF
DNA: TGCAGTGCTAGTTATAGCGGGAGCTCGGGTTCCTACAATGAGCAGTTCTTC

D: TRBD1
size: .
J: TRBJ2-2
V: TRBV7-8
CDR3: CASSPRDRGAGELFF
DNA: TGCGCCAGCTCCCCCCGGGACAGGGGCGCCGGGGAGCTGTTTTTT

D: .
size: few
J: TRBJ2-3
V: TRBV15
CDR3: CATSRGTGTDTQYF
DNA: TGTGCCACCAGCAGAGGAACAGGCACAGATACGCAGTATTTT

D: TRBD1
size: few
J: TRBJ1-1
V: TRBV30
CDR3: CAWSVGTVTMNTEAFF
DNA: TGTGCCTGGAGTGTGGGGACAGTAACCATGAACACTGAAGCTTTCTTT

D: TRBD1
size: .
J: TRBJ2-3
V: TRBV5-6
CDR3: CASSPPRQGRADTQYF
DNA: TGTGCCAGCAGCCCCCCAAGACAGGGAAGGGCAGATACGCAGTATTTT

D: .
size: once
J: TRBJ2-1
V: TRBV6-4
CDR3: CASSERGRAHEQFF
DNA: TGTGCCAGCAGTGAGCGGGGGCGCGCCCATGAGCAGTTCTTC

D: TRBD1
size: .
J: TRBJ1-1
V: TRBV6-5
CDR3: CASRRDRVTEAFF
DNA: TGTGCCAGCAGACGGGACAGGGTAACTGAAGCTTTCTTT

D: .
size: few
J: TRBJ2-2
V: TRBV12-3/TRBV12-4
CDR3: CASRRRGSQNTGELFF
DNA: TGTGCCAGCAGGAGAAGGGGATCACAGAACACCGGGGAGCTGTTTTTT

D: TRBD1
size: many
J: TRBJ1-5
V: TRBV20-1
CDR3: CSPGGGFNQPQHF
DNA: TGCAGTCCTGGAGGGGGCTTCAATCAGCCCCAGCATTTT

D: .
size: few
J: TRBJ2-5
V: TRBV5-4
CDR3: CASTSARGSGETQYF
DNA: TGTGCCAGCACCTCTGCGCGGGGATCGGGGGAGACCCAGTACTTC

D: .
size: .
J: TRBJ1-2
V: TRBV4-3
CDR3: CASSQGPGAIHGYTF
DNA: TGCGCCAGCAGCCAAGGCCCCGGGGCGATCCATGGCTACACCTTC

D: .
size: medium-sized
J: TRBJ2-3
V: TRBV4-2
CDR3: CASSQENPGDTQYF
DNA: TGTGCCAGCAGCCAGGAAAACCCTGGGGATACGCAGTATTTT

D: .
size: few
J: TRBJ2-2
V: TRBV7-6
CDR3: CASSSLASPGELFF
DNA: TGTGCCAGCAGCTCACTAGCTTCCCCCGGGGAGCTGTTTTTT

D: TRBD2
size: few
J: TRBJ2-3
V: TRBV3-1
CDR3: CASSLLAGGGISTDTQYF
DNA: TGTGCCAGCAGCCTACTAGCGGGAGGTGGCATAAGCACAGATACGCAGTATTTT

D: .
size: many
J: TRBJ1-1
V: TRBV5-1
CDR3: CASSGGTPWGTEAFF
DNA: TGCGCCAGCAGCGGGGGGACACCGTGGGGCACTGAAGCTTTCTTT

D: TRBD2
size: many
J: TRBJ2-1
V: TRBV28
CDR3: CASQPLFLGASGRGTEQFF
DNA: TGTGCCAGCCAGCCTCTCTTCTTGGGGGCTAGCGGGAGGGGCACTGAGCAGTTCTTC

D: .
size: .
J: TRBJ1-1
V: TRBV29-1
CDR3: CSVSQWSGNTEAFF
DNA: TGCAGCGTTTCTCAGTGGTCGGGGAACACTGAAGCTTTCTTT

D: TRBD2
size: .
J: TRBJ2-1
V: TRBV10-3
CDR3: CAISDPAGAVDEQFF
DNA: TGTGCCATCAGTGATCCAGCGGGAGCCGTGGATGAGCAGTTCTTC

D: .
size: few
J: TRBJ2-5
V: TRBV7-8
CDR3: CASSLRAGETQYF
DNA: TGTGCCAGCAGCTTAAGGGCTGGGGAGACCCAGTACTTC

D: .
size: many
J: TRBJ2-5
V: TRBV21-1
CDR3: CASSKPGTAKQETQYF
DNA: TGTGCCAGCAGCAAACCCGGGACAGCTAAGCAAGAGACCCAGTACTTC

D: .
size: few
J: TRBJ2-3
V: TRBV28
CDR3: CASSPPGPTSTDTQYF
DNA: TGTGCCAGCAGTCCTCCGGGACCAACTAGCACAGATACGCAGTATTTT

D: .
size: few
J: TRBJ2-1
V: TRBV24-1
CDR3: CATSDLSPSSYNEQFF
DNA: TGTGCCACCAGTGATCTTAGCCCTAGCTCCTACAATGAGCAGTTCTTC

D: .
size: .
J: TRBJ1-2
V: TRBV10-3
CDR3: CAISSGTNYGYTF
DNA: TGTGCCATCAGTTCCGGGACAAACTATGGCTACACCTTC

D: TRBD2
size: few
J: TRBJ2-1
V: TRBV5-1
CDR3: CASRPGLAGSNEQFF
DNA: TGCGCCAGCAGACCCGGACTAGCGGGGAGTAATGAGCAGTTCTTC

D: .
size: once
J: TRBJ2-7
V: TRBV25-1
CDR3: CASSARYEQYF
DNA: TGTGCCAGCAGTGCTAGATACGAGCAGTACTTC

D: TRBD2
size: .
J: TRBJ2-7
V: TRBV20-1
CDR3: CSARDASGYEQYF
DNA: TGCAGTGCTAGAGATGCTAGCGGCTACGAGCAGTACTTC